A selection of T cell receptor beta chains follows, all from one sample in a study of technical replicates of blood from a handful of donors. Generated by immunoSEQ multiplex PCR, the TCRdb table keeps only in-frame clones and is missing some. The sample records some 87,000 clones, approximately 93% being singletons. The sequenced material came from T cells isolated from PBMCs. The receptors originated from a human donor in good health. Each CDR3 is given with its conserved first and last residue. D genes are given only for firm matches. The size of a clone is reported for some rows only, either as once, few or many, or as a class for expanded clones.

TRBV6-5	.	.	13	TRBJ1-1	CASIQGKDTEAFF	TGTGCCAGCATTCAGGGGAAAGACACTGAAGCTTTCTTT
TRBV28	.	TRBD1	15	TRBJ1-5	CASSFGQGGNQPQHF	TGTGCCAGCAGTTTTGGACAGGGAGGCAATCAGCCCCAGCATTTT
TRBV9	.	.	13	TRBJ1-2	CASSVADDYGYTF	TGTGCCAGCAGCGTGGCTGATGACTATGGCTACACCTTC
TRBV4-3	once	.	16	TRBJ2-6	CASSQVFRAGANVLTF	TGCGCCAGCAGCCAAGTCTTCCGGGCTGGGGCCAACGTCCTGACTTTC
TRBV6-5	once	TRBD1	15	TRBJ1-1	CASSYGDRTGPPAFF	TGTGCCAGCAGTTACGGGGACAGGACGGGCCCGCCTGCTTTCTTT
TRBV6-6	.	.	12	TRBJ2-2	CASREDTGELFF	TGTGCCAGCAGAGAGGACACCGGGGAGCTGTTTTTT
TRBV2	.	TRBD2	13	TRBJ2-7	CASSWGGEGEQYF	TGTGCCAGCAGTTGGGGGGGGGAAGGGGAGCAGTACTTC
TRBV7-9	.	.	15	TRBJ2-7	CASSLAVSFFYEQYF	TGTGCCAGCAGCTTAGCGGTCAGTTTTTTCTACGAGCAGTACTTC
TRBV19	once	.	13	TRBJ2-1	CASSMSSYNEQFF	TGTGCCAGTAGTATGAGCTCCTACAATGAGCAGTTCTTC
TRBV4-3	.	.	17	TRBJ2-1	CASSQAGWVVPMGEQFF	TGCGCCAGCAGCCAAGCGGGTTGGGTAGTCCCGATGGGTGAGCAGTTCTTC
TRBV19	.	TRBD2	14	TRBJ2-1	CASSIGGGQDEQFF	TGTGCCAGTAGTATAGGGGGAGGGCAGGATGAGCAGTTCTTC
TRBV19	.	TRBD1	13	TRBJ2-7	CASSPTGGYEQYF	TGTGCCAGTAGTCCGACAGGGGGATACGAGCAGTACTTC
TRBV2	.	TRBD2	13	TRBJ2-7	CASRRGSSYEQYF	TGTGCCAGCAGGCGCGGGAGCTCCTACGAGCAGTACTTC
TRBV25-1	.	.	13	TRBJ2-7	CASSKQGPYEQYF	TGTGCCAGCAGTAAACAGGGCCCCTACGAGCAGTACTTC
TRBV6-1	.	TRBD1	15	TRBJ2-5	CASSVEGRGWETQYF	TGTGCCAGCAGTGTTGAGGGCAGGGGGTGGGAGACCCAGTACTTC
TRBV27	.	TRBD2	11	TRBJ2-7	CASGRAYEQYF	TGTGCCAGCGGGAGGGCGTACGAGCAGTACTTC
TRBV9	.	TRBD1	17	TRBJ2-2	CASSVDPGQGDTGELFF	TGTGCCAGCAGCGTGGACCCTGGACAGGGGGACACCGGGGAGCTGTTTTTT
TRBV4-1	.	.	16	TRBJ2-5	CASSLFRVPRGETQYF	TGCGCCAGCAGCCTATTCCGGGTCCCCAGGGGAGAGACCCAGTACTTC